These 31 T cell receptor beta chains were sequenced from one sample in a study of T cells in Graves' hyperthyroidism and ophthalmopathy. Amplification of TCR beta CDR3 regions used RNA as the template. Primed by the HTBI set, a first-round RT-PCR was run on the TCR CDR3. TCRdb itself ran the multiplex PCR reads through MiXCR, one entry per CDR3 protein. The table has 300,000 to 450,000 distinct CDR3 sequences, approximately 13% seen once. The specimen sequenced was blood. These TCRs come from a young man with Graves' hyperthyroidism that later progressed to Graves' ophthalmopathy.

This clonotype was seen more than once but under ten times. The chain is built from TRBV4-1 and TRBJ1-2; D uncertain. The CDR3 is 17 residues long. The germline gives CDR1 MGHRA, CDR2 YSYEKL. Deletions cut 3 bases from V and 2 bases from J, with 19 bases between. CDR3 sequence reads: CASSHTPRGGSNYGYTF. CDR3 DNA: TGCGCCAGCAGCCATACACCCCGAGGTGGCTCGAACTATGGCTACACCTTC.

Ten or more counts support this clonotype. The CDR3 region is CASSFQLAGGAVAKNIQYF. The CDR3 nucleotides read TGTGCCAGCAGTTTCCAGCTAGCGGGGGGCGCCGTAGCCAAAAACATTCAGTACTTC. V is TRBV28 and J is TRBJ2-4; 11 bases are a match to TRBD2. The junction had 10 bases not matched to a gene; V was cut back by 3 bases and J by 0 bases. This CDR3 comprises 19 residues. The germline V gene encodes CDR1 MDHEN and CDR2 SYDVKM.

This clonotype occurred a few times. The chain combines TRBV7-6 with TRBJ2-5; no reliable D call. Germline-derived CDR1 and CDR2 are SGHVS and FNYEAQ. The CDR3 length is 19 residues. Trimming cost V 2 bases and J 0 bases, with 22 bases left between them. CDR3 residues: CASSLICRSAIRYQETQYF. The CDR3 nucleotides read TGTGCCAGCAGCTTAATATGTCGGAGTGCGATCCGGTACCAAGAGACCCAGTACTTC.

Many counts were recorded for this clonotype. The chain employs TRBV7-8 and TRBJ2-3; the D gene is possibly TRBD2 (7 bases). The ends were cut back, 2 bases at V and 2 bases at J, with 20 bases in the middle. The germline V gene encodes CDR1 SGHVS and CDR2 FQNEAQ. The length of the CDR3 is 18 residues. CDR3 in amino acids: CASSLWGRGGATTDTQYF. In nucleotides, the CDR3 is TGTGCCAGCAGCTTATGGGGTAGGGGGGGCGCAACCACAGATACGCAGTATTTT.

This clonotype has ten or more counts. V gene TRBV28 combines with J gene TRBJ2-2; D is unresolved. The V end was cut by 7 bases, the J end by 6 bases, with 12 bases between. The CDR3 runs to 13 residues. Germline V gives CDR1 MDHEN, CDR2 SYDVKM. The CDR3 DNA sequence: TGTGCCAGCAACTATGTTCAAGCCGGGGAGCTGTTTTTT. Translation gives CASNYVQAGELFF. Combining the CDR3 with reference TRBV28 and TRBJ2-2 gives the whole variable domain DVKVTQSSRYLVKRTGEKVFLECVQDMDHENMFWYRQDPGLGLRLIYFSYDVKMKEKGDIPEGYSVSREKKERFSLILESASTNQTSMYLCASNYVQAGELFFGEGSRLTVL.

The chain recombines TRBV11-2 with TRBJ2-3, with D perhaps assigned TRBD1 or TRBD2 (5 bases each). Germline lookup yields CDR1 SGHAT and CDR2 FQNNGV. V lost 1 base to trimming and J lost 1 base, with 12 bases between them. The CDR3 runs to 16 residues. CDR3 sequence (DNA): TGTGCCAGCAGCTTAGGGACAAGAGGGGGCACAGATACGCAGTATTTT. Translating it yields CASSLGTRGGTDTQYF. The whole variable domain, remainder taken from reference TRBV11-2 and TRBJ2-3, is EAGVAQSPRYKIIEKRQSVAFWCNPISGHATLYWYQQILGQGPKLLIQFQNNGVVDDSQLPKDRFSAERLKGVDSTLKIQPAKLEDSAVYLCASSLGTRGGTDTQYFGPGTRLTVL.

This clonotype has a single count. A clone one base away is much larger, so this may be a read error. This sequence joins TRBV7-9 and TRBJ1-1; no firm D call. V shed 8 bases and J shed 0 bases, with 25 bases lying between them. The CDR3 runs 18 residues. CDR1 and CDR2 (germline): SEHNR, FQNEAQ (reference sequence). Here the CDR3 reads CASANRGEYGGMNTEAFF. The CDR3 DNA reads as TGTGCCAGCGCGAACCGCGGGGAGTATGGCGGGATGAACACTGAAGCTTTCTTT.

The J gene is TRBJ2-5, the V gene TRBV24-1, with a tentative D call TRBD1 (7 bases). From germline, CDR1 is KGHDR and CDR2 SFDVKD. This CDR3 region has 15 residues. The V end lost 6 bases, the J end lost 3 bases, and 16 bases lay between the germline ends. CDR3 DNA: TGTGCCACCAGTCCGACAACAGGGGAGGAAGAGACCCAGTACTTC. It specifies CATSPTTGEEETQYF.

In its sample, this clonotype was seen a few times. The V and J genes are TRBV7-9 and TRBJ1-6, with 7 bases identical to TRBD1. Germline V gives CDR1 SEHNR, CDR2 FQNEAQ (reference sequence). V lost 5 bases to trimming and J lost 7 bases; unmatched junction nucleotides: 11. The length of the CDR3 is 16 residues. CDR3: CASSQDRVKWNSPLHF. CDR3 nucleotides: TGTGCCAGCAGCCAAGACAGGGTCAAGTGGAATTCACCCCTCCACTTT.

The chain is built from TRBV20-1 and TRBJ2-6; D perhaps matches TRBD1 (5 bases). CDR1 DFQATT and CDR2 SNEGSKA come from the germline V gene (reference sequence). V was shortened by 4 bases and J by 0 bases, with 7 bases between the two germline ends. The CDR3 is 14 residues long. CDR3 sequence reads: CSATDSSGANVLTF. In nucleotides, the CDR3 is TGCAGTGCTACTGACAGCTCTGGGGCCAACGTCCTGACTTTC.

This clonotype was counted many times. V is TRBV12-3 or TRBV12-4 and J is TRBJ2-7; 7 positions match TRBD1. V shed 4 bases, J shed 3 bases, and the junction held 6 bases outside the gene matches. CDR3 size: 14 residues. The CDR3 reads CASSYQGESYEQYF. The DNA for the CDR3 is TGTGCCAGCAGTTACCAGGGGGAAAGCTACGAGCAGTACTTC.

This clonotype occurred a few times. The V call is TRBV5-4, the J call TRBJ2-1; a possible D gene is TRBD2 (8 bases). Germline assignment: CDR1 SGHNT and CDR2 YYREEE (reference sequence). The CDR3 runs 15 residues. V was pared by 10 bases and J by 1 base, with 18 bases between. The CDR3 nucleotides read TGTGCCTGCGAGGGGGCGGGGGGTTCCTACAATGAGCAGTTCTTC. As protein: CACEGAGGSYNEQFF.

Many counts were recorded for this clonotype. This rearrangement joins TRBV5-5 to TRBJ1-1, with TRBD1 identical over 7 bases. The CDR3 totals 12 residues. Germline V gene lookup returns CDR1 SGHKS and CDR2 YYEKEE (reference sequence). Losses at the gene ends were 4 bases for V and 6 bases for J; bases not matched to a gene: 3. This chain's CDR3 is CASSQGGPEAFF. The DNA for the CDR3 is TGTGCCAGCAGCCAGGGGGGACCTGAAGCTTTCTTT.

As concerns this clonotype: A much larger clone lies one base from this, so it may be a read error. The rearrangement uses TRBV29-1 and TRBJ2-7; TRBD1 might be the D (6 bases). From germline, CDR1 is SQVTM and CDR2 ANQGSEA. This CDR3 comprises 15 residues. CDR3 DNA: TGCAGCATTGACCATCCTGAAAAGGGGGACGACGAGCAGTACTTC. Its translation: CSIDHPEKGDDEQYF.

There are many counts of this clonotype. The CDR3 region has the DNA TGTGCCAGCAGTGAAGCTGTCGGGGAAGTGAACACTGAAGCTTTCTTT. Residues: CASSEAVGEVNTEAFF. The rearrangement uses TRBV6-1 and TRBJ1-1; D gene unclear. The CDR3 totals 16 residues. CDR1 is MNHNS, CDR2 SASEGT, per germline. V was pared by 0 bases and J by 0 bases, with 11 bases between.

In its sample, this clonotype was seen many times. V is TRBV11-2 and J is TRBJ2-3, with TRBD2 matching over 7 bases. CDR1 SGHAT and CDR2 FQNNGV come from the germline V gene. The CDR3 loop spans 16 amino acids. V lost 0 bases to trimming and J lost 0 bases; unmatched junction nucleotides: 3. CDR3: CASSLEGSGSTDTQYF. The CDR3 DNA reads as TGTGCCAGCAGCTTAGAAGGTAGCGGGAGCACAGATACGCAGTATTTT.

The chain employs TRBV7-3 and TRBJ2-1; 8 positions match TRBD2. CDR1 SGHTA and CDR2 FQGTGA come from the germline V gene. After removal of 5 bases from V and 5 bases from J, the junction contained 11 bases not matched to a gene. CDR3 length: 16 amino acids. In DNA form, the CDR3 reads TGTGCCAGCAGCCCGGTTCTCGCGGGGGGCCACAATGAGCAGTTCTTC. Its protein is CASSPVLAGGHNEQFF. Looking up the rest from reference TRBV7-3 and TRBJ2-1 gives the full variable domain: GAGVSQTPSNKVTEKGKYVELRCDPISGHTALYWYRQSLGQGPEFLIYFQGTGAADDSGLPNDRFFAVRPEGSVSTLKIQRTERGDSAVYLCASSPVLAGGHNEQFFGPGTRLTVL.

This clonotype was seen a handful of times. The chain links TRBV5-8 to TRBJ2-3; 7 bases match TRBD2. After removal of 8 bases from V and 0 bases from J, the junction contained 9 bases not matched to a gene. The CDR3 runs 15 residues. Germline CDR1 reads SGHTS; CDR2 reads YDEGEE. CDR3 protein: CARTLIAGSTDTQYF. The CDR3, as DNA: TGTGCCAGGACTTTGATAGCGGGTAGCACAGATACGCAGTATTTT.

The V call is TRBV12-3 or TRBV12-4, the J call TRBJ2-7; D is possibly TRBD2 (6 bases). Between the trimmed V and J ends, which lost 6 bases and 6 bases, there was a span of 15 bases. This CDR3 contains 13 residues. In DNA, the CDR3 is TGTGCCAGCAGATGGGGGGAGGCCTCCGAGCAGTACTTC. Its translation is CASRWGEASEQYF.

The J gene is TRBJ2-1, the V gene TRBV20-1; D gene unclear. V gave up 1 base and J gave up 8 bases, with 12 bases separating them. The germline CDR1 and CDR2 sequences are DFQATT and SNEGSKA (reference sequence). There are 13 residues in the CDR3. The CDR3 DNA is TGCAGTGCTAGAGCCTCTATTAGGGATGAGCAGTTCTTC. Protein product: CSARASIRDEQFF.

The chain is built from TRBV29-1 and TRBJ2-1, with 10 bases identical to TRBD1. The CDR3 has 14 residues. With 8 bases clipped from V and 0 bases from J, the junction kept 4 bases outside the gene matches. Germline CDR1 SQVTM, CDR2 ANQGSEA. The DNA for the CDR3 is TGCAGCTGCCGGGACAGGGGCTCCTACAATGAGCAGTTCTTC. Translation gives CSCRDRGSYNEQFF.

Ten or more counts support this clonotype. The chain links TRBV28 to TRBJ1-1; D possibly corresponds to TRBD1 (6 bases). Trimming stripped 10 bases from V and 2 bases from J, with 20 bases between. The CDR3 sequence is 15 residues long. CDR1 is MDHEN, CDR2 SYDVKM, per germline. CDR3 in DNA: TGTGCCACCCTAGGGTATGGGACAAGTAACACTGAAGCTTTCTTT. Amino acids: CATLGYGTSNTEAFF.

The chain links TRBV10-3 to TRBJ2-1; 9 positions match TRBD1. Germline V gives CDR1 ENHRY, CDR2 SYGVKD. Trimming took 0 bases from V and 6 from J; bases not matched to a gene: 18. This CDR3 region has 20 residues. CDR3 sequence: CAISESLGQGGSWDLNEQFF. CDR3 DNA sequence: TGTGCCATCAGTGAGTCGCTGGGACAGGGCGGTTCATGGGATCTCAATGAGCAGTTCTTC.

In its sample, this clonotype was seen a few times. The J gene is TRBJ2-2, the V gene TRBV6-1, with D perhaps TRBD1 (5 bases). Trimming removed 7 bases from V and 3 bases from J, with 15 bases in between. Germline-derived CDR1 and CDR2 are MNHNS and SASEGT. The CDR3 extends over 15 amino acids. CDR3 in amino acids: CASIVTVGDTGELFF. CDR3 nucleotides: TGTGCCAGCATCGTGACAGTTGGGGACACCGGGGAGCTGTTTTTT.

The chain's CDR3 is CASSRDRSNTGELFF. In DNA form, the CDR3 reads TGTGCCAGCAGTCGGGACAGGTCGAACACCGGGGAGCTGTTTTTT. The rearrangement links TRBV7-2 to TRBJ2-2, with TRBD1 matching over 8 bases. The CDR3 length is 15 residues. Germline CDR1 SGHTA, CDR2 FQGNSA. With V trimmed by 6 bases and J by 0 bases, 3 bases remained unmatched.

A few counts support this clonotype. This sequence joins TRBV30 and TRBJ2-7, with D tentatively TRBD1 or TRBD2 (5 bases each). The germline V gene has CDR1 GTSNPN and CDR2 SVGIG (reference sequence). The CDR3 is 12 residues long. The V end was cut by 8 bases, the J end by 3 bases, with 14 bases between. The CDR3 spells CARDGPGYEQYF. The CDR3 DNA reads TGTGCCCGGGACGGCCCAGGCTACGAGCAGTACTTC.

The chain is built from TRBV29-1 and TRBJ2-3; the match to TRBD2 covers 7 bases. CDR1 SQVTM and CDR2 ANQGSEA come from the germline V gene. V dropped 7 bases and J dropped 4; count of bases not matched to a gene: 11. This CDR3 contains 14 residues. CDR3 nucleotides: TGCAGCGCTTGCGGCCGGCTAGCGGCAGATACGCAGTATTTT. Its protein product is CSACGRLAADTQYF.

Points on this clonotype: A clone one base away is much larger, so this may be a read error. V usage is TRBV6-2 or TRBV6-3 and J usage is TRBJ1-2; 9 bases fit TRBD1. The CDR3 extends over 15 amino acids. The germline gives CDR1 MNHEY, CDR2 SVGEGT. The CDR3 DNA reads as TGTGCCGGCAGTTACTCGAGTACAGGGGGCTCTGGCTACACCTTC. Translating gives CAGSYSSTGGSGYTF.

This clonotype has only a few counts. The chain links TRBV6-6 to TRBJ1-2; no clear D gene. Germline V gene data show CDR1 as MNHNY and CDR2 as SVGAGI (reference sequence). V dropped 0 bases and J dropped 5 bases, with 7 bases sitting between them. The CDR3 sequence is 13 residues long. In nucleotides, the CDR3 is TGTGCCAGCAGTTACTCGGATAGGTATGGCTACACCTTC. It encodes CASSYSDRYGYTF.

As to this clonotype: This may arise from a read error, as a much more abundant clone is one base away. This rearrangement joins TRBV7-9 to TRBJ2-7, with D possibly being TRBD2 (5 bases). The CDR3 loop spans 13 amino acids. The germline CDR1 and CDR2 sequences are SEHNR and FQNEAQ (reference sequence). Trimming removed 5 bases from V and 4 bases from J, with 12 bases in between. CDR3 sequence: CASSLEDLYEQYF. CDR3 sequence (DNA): TGTGCCAGCAGCCTGGAGGATCTTTACGAGCAGTACTTC.

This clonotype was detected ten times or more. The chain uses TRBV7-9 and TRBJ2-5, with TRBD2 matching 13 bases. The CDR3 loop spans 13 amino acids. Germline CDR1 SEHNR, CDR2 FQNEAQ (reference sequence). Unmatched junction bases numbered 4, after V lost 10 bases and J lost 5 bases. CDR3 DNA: TGTGCCATCGCGACTAGCGGGGGGGAGACCCAGTACTTC. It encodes CAIATSGGETQYF.